A single sample is the source of the 22 T cell receptor beta chains below, sequenced in a study of cytomegalovirus exposure and HLA in healthy donors. Sequencing was performed with immunoSEQ multiplex PCR; in TCRdb, only in-frame clones are kept and a portion is missing. The sample includes about 88,000 clones, approximately 84% seen only once; the top ten take 9% to 14%. The specimen sequenced was PBMCs. These receptors originate from a woman aged 18-29 years in good health and CMV-seropositive.

The chain combines TRBV2 with TRBJ1-2, with TRBD1 as a possible D gene (5 bases). V lost 6 bases to trimming and J lost 4 bases, with 9 bases between them. This CDR3 contains 12 residues. CDR1 is SNHLY and CDR2 is FYNNEI in the germline V gene. The CDR3 spells CASRGESYGYTF. The CDR3 bases are TGTGCCAGCAGAGGGGAAAGCTATGGCTACACCTTC.

The chain is built from TRBV11-1 and TRBJ2-3; 8 bases are shared with TRBD2. CDR1 and CDR2 from the germline V gene are SGHAT and FQDESV (reference sequence). The CDR3 has 12 amino acids. V shed 8 bases, J shed 4 bases, and the junction held 2 bases outside the gene matches. CDR3 in DNA: TGTGCCAGCGGGACTAGGGCAGATACGCAGTATTTT. This encodes CASGTRADTQYF.

This chain joins TRBV7-9 and TRBJ2-5; the match to TRBD1 covers 7 bases. V trimming: 1 base; J trimming: 7 bases; junction bases outside the gene matches: 3. The germline CDR1 and CDR2 sequences are SEHNR and FQNEAQ (reference sequence). CDR3 length: 13 amino acids. DNA for the CDR3: TGTGCCAGCAGCTTAGTAGGACAGGCGACCCAGTACTTC. Translated, it gives CASSLVGQATQYF. The full variable domain, its missing parts supplied by reference TRBV7-9 and TRBJ2-5, is DTGVSQNPRHKITKRGQNVTFRCDPISEHNRLYWYRQTLGQGPEFLTYFQNEAQLEKSRLLSDRFSAERPKGSFSTLEIQRTEQGDSAMYLCASSLVGQATQYFGPGTRLLVL.

DNA for the CDR3: TGTGCCAGCAGCCGCGGACAGTGGGACTCCTACGAGCAGTACTTC. Amino acids: CASSRGQWDSYEQYF. V and J are TRBV11-3 and TRBJ2-7; D is possibly TRBD1 (6 bases). In germline, CDR1 is SGHNT, CDR2 YENEEA. CDR3 length: 15 residues. V was pared by 5 bases and J by 0 bases, with 14 bases between. Together with reference TRBV11-3 and TRBJ2-7, the CDR3 gives the full variable domain: EAGVVQSPRYKIIEKKQPVAFWCNPISGHNTLYWYLQNLGQGPELLIRYENEEAVDDSQLPKDRFSAERLKGVDSTLKIQPAELGDSAVYLCASSRGQWDSYEQYFGPGTRLTVT.

The chain employs TRBV9 and TRBJ2-2; 12 positions agree with TRBD2. CDR1 and CDR2 from the germline V gene are SGDLS and YYNGEE. CDR3 size: 16 residues. Trimming cost V 4 bases and J 5 bases; bases outside gene matches: 6. CDR3 protein: CASSKRGLAGTGELFF. Written as DNA, the CDR3 is TGTGCCAGCAGCAAAAGAGGACTAGCGGGAACCGGGGAGCTGTTTTTT.

The V call is TRBV19, the J call TRBJ2-7; tentative D call: TRBD1 (5 bases). Germline V CDR1 and CDR2: LNHDA, SQIVND (reference sequence). Trimming pared 1 base from V and 6 bases from J, leaving 7 bases between. The CDR3 runs 12 residues. CDR3 loop: CASSIGGGEQYF. The DNA of the CDR3 is TGTGCCAGTAGTATAGGGGGCGGCGAGCAGTACTTC.

This chain connects TRBV5-1 to TRBJ2-5; TRBD2 matches at 7 bases. This CDR3 has 15 residues. V lost 5 bases, J lost 1 base, and 8 bases stayed unmatched. Germline CDR1 reads SGHRS; CDR2 reads YFSETQ. The CDR3 DNA is TGCGCCAGCAGGTCCAGCGGGGCGCCCCAAGAGACCCAGTACTTC. Translation gives CASRSSGAPQETQYF.

The genes are TRBV27 and TRBJ2-3; TRBD2 aligns across 7 bases. J was trimmed by 8 bases and V by 4 bases; bases with no gene match: 3. Germline CDR1 MNHEY, CDR2 SMNVEV (reference sequence). The CDR3 spans 12 residues. The DNA of the CDR3 is TGTGCCAGCAGTTCCGTAGCGGGTACGCAGTATTTT. This translates into CASSSVAGTQYF.

This clone was seen many times. V and J are TRBV27 and TRBJ2-7, with 7 bases fitting TRBD2. V was clipped by 5 bases and J by 2 bases; unmatched bases: 9. Germline CDR1 and CDR2: MNHEY and SMNVEV (reference sequence). There are 15 residues in the CDR3. In DNA, the CDR3 is TGTGCCAGCAGTCTCCGACTAGCTCCGGCCTACGAGCAGTACTTC. Translating gives CASSLRLAPAYEQYF.

V gene TRBV19 combines with J gene TRBJ1-4; D unclear. Between the trimmed V and J ends, which lost 3 bases and 3 bases, there was a span of 8 bases. Germline CDR1 LNHDA, CDR2 SQIVND (reference sequence). The length of the CDR3 is 14 residues. The CDR3 DNA reads as TGTGCCAGTAGTATCGGCGGAGCTAATGAAAAACTGTTTTTT. Its protein product is CASSIGGANEKLFF.

V usage is TRBV6-5 and J usage is TRBJ1-1; 9 nucleotides agree with TRBD1. V shed 2 bases, J shed 7 bases, and the junction held 2 bases outside the gene matches. The CDR3 is made up of 13 amino acids. The germline CDR1 and CDR2 sequences are MNHEY and SVGAGI. The CDR3 protein is CASSYGQGIEAFF. CDR3 sequence (DNA): TGTGCCAGCAGTTACGGACAGGGGATTGAAGCTTTCTTT.

J is TRBJ1-2 and V is TRBV7-9; no firm D call. V was pared by 7 bases and J by 2 bases, with 14 bases between. Per the germline V gene, CDR1 is SEHNR and CDR2 is FQNEAQ (reference sequence). There are 14 residues in the CDR3. CDR3 amino acids: CASTPGGGNYGYTF. The DNA of the CDR3 is TGTGCCAGCACCCCGGGAGGAGGAAACTATGGCTACACCTTC. Complete variable domain (other parts from reference TRBV7-9 and TRBJ1-2): DTGVSQNPRHKITKRGQNVTFRCDPISEHNRLYWYRQTLGQGPEFLTYFQNEAQLEKSRLLSDRFSAERPKGSFSTLEIQRTEQGDSAMYLCASTPGGGNYGYTFGSGTRLTVV.

The chain has TRBV11-1 and TRBJ2-7; the D gene is possibly TRBD2 (5 bases). V lost 5 bases and J lost 5, with 16 bases in between. Germline assignment: CDR1 SGHAT and CDR2 FQDESV (reference sequence). The CDR3 totals 14 residues. Here the CDR3 DNA reads TGTGCCAGCAGCCCGATTCGGGGTACCAACGAGCAGTACTTC. The encoded protein is CASSPIRGTNEQYF.

The chain employs TRBV5-1 and TRBJ1-6; 10 bases map to TRBD1. The ends lost 4 bases at V and 7 bases at J; junction bases unmatched: 8. The CDR3 has 16 amino acids. The germline V gene has CDR1 SGHRS and CDR2 YFSETQ. The CDR3: CASSLDWDRGNSPLHF. DNA of the CDR3: TGCGCCAGCAGCCTGGATTGGGACAGGGGCAATTCACCCCTCCACTTT.

The chain links TRBV30 to TRBJ1-1; 8 nucleotides align to TRBD1. Germline V gene sequence: CDR1 GTSNPN, CDR2 SVGIG (reference sequence). The J segment lost 1 base and the V segment lost 3 bases, leaving 1 base of the junction unmatched. The CDR3 is 13 amino acids. The CDR3 region is CAWRTGANTEAFF. Here the CDR3 DNA reads TGTGCCTGGAGGACAGGGGCGAACACTGAAGCTTTCTTT.

CDR3 DNA sequence: TGTGCCAGCAGTCCCCAGGGACAGGGTGGTTGGGGTAATGAGCAGTTCTTC. Protein sequence: CASSPQGQGGWGNEQFF. The chain is built from TRBV28 and TRBJ2-1, with 9 positions matching TRBD1. The CDR3 runs 17 residues. Germline V CDR1 and CDR2: MDHEN, SYDVKM. J gave up 7 bases and V 5 bases, and 15 bases lay outside the gene matches.

The chain employs TRBV4-3 and TRBJ1-1; D not certain. The germline V gene has CDR1 LGHNA and CDR2 YSLEER. The CDR3 length is 16 residues. Trimming removed 4 bases at V and 1 base at J, with 16 bases between. The CDR3 DNA reads as TGCGCCAGCAGCCGTAAGGAAGGGAGTCGGAACACTGAAGCTTTCTTT. The encoded protein is CASSRKEGSRNTEAFF.

The chain joins TRBV10-3 to TRBJ2-3; 9 bases map to TRBD2. V lost 4 bases, J lost 0 bases, and 5 bases stayed unmatched. CDR1 and CDR2 from the germline V gene are ENHRY and SYGVKD. This CDR3 is built from 16 residues. CDR3 region: CAISVGLAGSTDTQYF. Written as DNA, the CDR3 is TGTGCCATCAGTGTTGGGCTAGCGGGGAGCACAGATACGCAGTATTTT.

This chain links TRBV21-1 with TRBJ2-7; TRBD1, as called in the table, went unchecked against the DNA. TRBV21-1 is reported as a pseudogene. The CDR3 extends over 14 amino acids. The CDR3, as DNA: TGTGCCAGCAGCATGGACAGCTGTACCTACGAGCAGTACTTC. It codes for CASSMDSCTYEQYF.

The gene calls are TRBV14 and TRBJ2-1, with 14 bases identical to TRBD2. Unmatched junction bases numbered 12, after V lost 5 bases and J lost 9 bases. Per the germline V gene, CDR1 is SGHDN and CDR2 is FVKESK. The CDR3 has 17 residues. For the CDR3, the DNA is TGTGCCAGCAGCTTCCGGCCCGGGACTAGCGGGGGAATTGAGCAGTTCTTC. As protein: CASSFRPGTSGGIEQFF.

This clone appeared a single time. This sequence joins TRBV30 and TRBJ2-2; TRBD2 matches at 11 bases. Germline assignment: CDR1 GTSNPN and CDR2 SVGIG (reference sequence). CDR3 length equals 18 residues. Unmatched junction bases numbered 6, after V lost 0 bases and J lost 0 bases. The CDR3 DNA follows: TGTGCCTGGAGTGTACAGCGGACTAGCGGGTCGAACACCGGGGAGCTGTTTTTT. Protein: CAWSVQRTSGSNTGELFF.

V is TRBV15 and J is TRBJ2-3; 8 bases line up with TRBD2. Germline V gives CDR1 LNHNV, CDR2 YYDKDF (reference sequence). Trimming removed 5 bases from V and 1 base from J; junction bases left unmatched: 8. This CDR3 has 16 residues. CDR3 sequence: CATSPGGAGGTDTQYF. For the CDR3, the DNA is TGTGCCACCAGCCCCGGGGGGGCGGGGGGCACAGATACGCAGTATTTT.